These 24 T cell receptor beta chains came from one sample sequenced in a study of CD8 T cells in ankylosing spondylitis. One entry per CDR3 protein, called by TCRdb with MiXCR from the 5' RACE reads. The sample holds about 39,000 distinct CDR3 sequences, less than 4% seen once. Sequencing used blood, either unsorted or a sorted T cell fraction (not recorded which). The source of these receptors is a male donor with ankylosing spondylitis or in good health (not recorded which).

At least ten counts were recorded for this clonotype. The V and J genes are TRBV9 and TRBJ1-1; D not certain. Trimming removed 5 bases from V and 6 bases from J, with 14 bases in between. CDR3 length: 13 residues. Germline V CDR1 and CDR2: SGDLS, YYNGEE. CDR3 DNA: TGTGCCAGCAGTCGTATCATGGTCTCTGAAGCTTTCTTT. Amino acids: CASSRIMVSEAFF.

This clonotype is medium-sized within its sample. The chain employs TRBV9 and TRBJ2-2, with 8 bases aligning to TRBD2. CDR1 is SGDLS, CDR2 YYNGEE, per germline. V shed 0 bases and J 9 bases; nucleotides not matched to a gene: 7. The CDR3 is made up of 15 amino acids. The CDR3 sequence is CASSVEVSGDRELFF. The CDR3 nucleotides are TGTGCCAGCAGCGTAGAAGTTAGCGGGGACAGGGAGCTGTTTTTT.

This clonotype was picked up many times. The V call is TRBV9, the J call TRBJ1-5; D might be TRBD1 (5 bases). Germline V gene data show CDR1 as SGDLS and CDR2 as YYNGEE. Between the trimmed V and J ends, which lost 3 bases and 2 bases, there was a span of 12 bases. The CDR3 is made up of 15 amino acids. The CDR3 DNA is TGTGCCAGCAGCGCGGGGACCTTGGGCAATCAGCCCCAGCATTTT. Translated: CASSAGTLGNQPQHF.

There are a few counts of this clonotype. V usage is TRBV9 and J usage is TRBJ2-7; D may correspond to TRBD1 or TRBD2 (5 bases each). Trimming removed 0 bases at V and 3 bases at J, with 13 bases between. The CDR3 totals 15 residues. Per germline, CDR1 SGDLS and CDR2 YYNGEE. CDR3 region: CASSVAVGPYYEQYV. The CDR3 DNA reads TGTGCCAGCAGCGTAGCTGTGGGACCTTACTACGAGCAGTACGTC.

This clonotype occurred many times. The rearrangement joins TRBV9 to TRBJ2-3; perhaps TRBD2 as D (5 bases). V gave up 0 bases and J gave up 8 bases, with 7 bases separating them. CDR1 is SGDLS, CDR2 YYNGEE, per germline. This CDR3 is built from 12 residues. This CDR3 reads CASSVVRGTQYF. CDR3 coding DNA: TGTGCCAGCAGCGTAGTTCGGGGTACGCAGTATTTT.

The V gene is TRBV9, the J gene TRBJ2-2; D unclear. The CDR3 has 15 residues. The ends were cut back, 4 bases at V and 1 base at J, with 11 bases in the middle. Per the germline V gene, CDR1 is SGDLS and CDR2 is YYNGEE. The CDR3 region has the DNA TGTGCCAGCAGCTTCCATCCAGGGAACACCGGGGAGCTGTTTTTT. Translation gives CASSFHPGNTGELFF.

This clonotype was seen ten or more times. The chain links TRBV9 to TRBJ2-3; D gene unclear. This CDR3 region has 15 residues. Trimming shortened V by 0 bases and J by 2 bases, and 10 bases separated the two germline ends. Germline V gene lookup returns CDR1 SGDLS and CDR2 YYNGEE. CDR3 residues: CASSVASGDTDTQYF. DNA of the CDR3: TGTGCCAGCAGCGTAGCTTCGGGTGACACAGATACGCAGTATTTT.

V usage is TRBV9 and J usage is TRBJ1-2, with a possible D match to TRBD1 (5 bases). Looked up from germline, CDR1 is SGDLS and CDR2 is YYNGEE. Trimming left V 0 bases short and J 5 bases short, with 14 bases between. This CDR3 is built from 15 residues. DNA for the CDR3: TGTGCCAGCAGCGTAGCTACGACAGCGTTTTATGGCTACACCTTC. Translating gives CASSVATTAFYGYTF.

This clonotype was seen only a few times. The chain combines TRBV9 with TRBJ2-6, with D unclear. The germline gives CDR1 SGDLS, CDR2 YYNGEE. CDR3 length: 15 residues. Trimming stripped 3 bases from V and 0 bases from J, with 7 bases between. CDR3 bases: TGTGCCAGCAGCGGACTGAGCTCTGGGGCCAACGTCCTGACTTTC. Translated, it gives CASSGLSSGANVLTF. Full variable domain (rest looked up from reference TRBV9 and TRBJ2-6): DSGVTQTPKHLITATGQRVTLRCSPRSGDLSVYWYQQSLDQGLQFLIQYYNGEERAKGNILERFSAQQFPDLHSELNLSSLELGDSALYFCASSGLSSGANVLTFGAGSRLTVL.

In its sample, this clonotype was seen many times. The chain is built from TRBV9 and TRBJ1-4; maybe TRBD1 (5 bases). This CDR3 is 14 amino acids long. The germline gives CDR1 SGDLS, CDR2 YYNGEE. V was trimmed by 4 bases and J by 5 bases, leaving 12 bases between them. CDR3 DNA sequence: TGTGCCAGCAGCCCACGACAGCACAATGAAAAACTGTTTTTT. Residues: CASSPRQHNEKLFF. The variable domain in full, with the rest retrieved from reference TRBV9 and TRBJ1-4, is DSGVTQTPKHLITATGQRVTLRCSPRSGDLSVYWYQQSLDQGLQFLIQYYNGEERAKGNILERFSAQQFPDLHSELNLSSLELGDSALYFCASSPRQHNEKLFFGSGTQLSVL.

This clonotype was observed at least ten times. V usage is TRBV9 and J usage is TRBJ2-5; 9 bases are a match to TRBD2. The V gene's germline CDR1 is SGDLS and CDR2 YYNGEE. This CDR3 is 15 amino acids long. V shed 4 bases and J 4 bases; nucleotides not matched to a gene: 8. The chain's CDR3 is CASSPAGTSSETQYF. DNA of the CDR3: TGTGCCAGCAGCCCCGCCGGGACTAGCTCAGAGACCCAGTACTTC. Complete variable domain (other parts from reference TRBV9 and TRBJ2-5): DSGVTQTPKHLITATGQRVTLRCSPRSGDLSVYWYQQSLDQGLQFLIQYYNGEERAKGNILERFSAQQFPDLHSELNLSSLELGDSALYFCASSPAGTSSETQYFGPGTRLLVL.

Many counts were recorded for this clonotype. The CDR3 DNA reads TGTGCCAGCAGCGTTAGCGGAAGCACAGATACGCAGTATTTT. Protein sequence: CASSVSGSTDTQYF. V usage is TRBV9 and J usage is TRBJ2-3; D perhaps matches TRBD2 (6 bases). V lost 2 bases and J lost 0, with 7 bases in between. The V gene's germline CDR1 is SGDLS and CDR2 YYNGEE. The CDR3 is made up of 14 amino acids.

As to this clonotype: A much larger clone sits a single nucleotide away, making a read error possible. The chain couples TRBV9 to TRBJ2-6, with D tentatively TRBD2 (6 bases). This CDR3 has 17 amino acids. CDR1 is SGDLS and CDR2 is YYNGEE in the germline V gene. CDR3 nucleotides: TGTGCCAGCCGCGTAGGAGGGCGGGTAGCTGGGGCCAACGTCCTGACTTTC. It translates to CASRVGGRVAGANVLTF.

This clonotype was counted at least ten times. V is TRBV9 and J is TRBJ2-3; TRBD1 is a possible D gene (6 bases). V lost 0 bases to trimming and J lost 2 bases, with 13 bases between them. CDR1 and CDR2 from the germline V gene are SGDLS and YYNGEE. This CDR3 is 16 amino acids long. CDR3 protein: CASSVAAGANTDTQYF. CDR3 coding DNA: TGTGCCAGCAGCGTAGCGGCAGGGGCAAACACAGATACGCAGTATTTT.

The table lists this clonotype with many counts. CDR3 in amino acids: CASSEGQLPYGYTF. In nucleotides, the CDR3 is TGTGCCAGCAGCGAGGGACAGCTTCCTTATGGCTACACCTTC. V is TRBV9 and J is TRBJ1-2; 7 nucleotides match TRBD1. V shed 3 bases, J shed 5 bases, and the junction held 7 bases outside the gene matches. CDR1 and CDR2 (germline): SGDLS, YYNGEE. This CDR3 has 14 residues.

This clonotype was counted at least ten times. The chain employs TRBV12-5 and TRBJ2-4, with 12 bases matching TRBD2. CDR3 length: 19 residues. V shed 5 bases, J shed 3 bases, and the junction held 14 bases outside the gene matches. Germline CDR1 is LGHNT and CDR2 is FRNRAP. The CDR3 DNA reads as TGTGCTAGTGGTCCGTCTAGCGGGGGGGCTGAGTATGACAAAAACATTCAGTACTTC. Residues: CASGPSSGGAEYDKNIQYF.

This clonotype was seen ten or more times. This sequence joins TRBV9 and TRBJ2-5, with 12 positions matching TRBD2. Germline assignment: CDR1 SGDLS and CDR2 YYNGEE. Germline trimming cut 3 bases from V and 3 bases from J; bases unmatched to any gene: 3. The CDR3 loop spans 15 amino acids. This chain's CDR3 is CASSGTSGEKETQYF. The CDR3 DNA reads TGTGCCAGCAGCGGGACTAGCGGGGAGAAAGAGACCCAGTACTTC.

This clonotype was seen ten or more times. The chain joins TRBV9 to TRBJ2-1; 9 positions match TRBD2. The germline gives CDR1 SGDLS, CDR2 YYNGEE. Trimming took 2 bases from V and 3 from J; bases not matched to a gene: 3. This CDR3 is built from 15 residues. The CDR3 sequence is CASSVSGSVYNEQFF. The CDR3 DNA reads TGTGCCAGCAGCGTTAGCGGGAGCGTCTACAATGAGCAGTTCTTC.

The sample holds many counts of this clonotype. This chain connects TRBV9 to TRBJ2-1; D is ambiguous. V gave up 1 base and J gave up 9 bases, with 8 bases separating them. CDR3 length: 12 amino acids. Germline V gene sequence: CDR1 SGDLS, CDR2 YYNGEE. CDR3 loop: CASSVSATEQFF. Here the CDR3 DNA reads TGTGCCAGCAGCGTATCGGCAACTGAGCAGTTCTTC.

This clonotype showed up many times. V and J are TRBV11-2 and TRBJ2-7; TRBD1 matches at 7 bases. The CDR3 runs to 18 residues. Trimming at V came to 0 bases and at J to 0 bases, leaving 11 bases not matched to a gene. Germline V lookup: CDR1 SGHAT, CDR2 FQNNGV. CDR3 bases: TGTGCCAGCAGCTTAGATAGCTCCGAGACAGGGAGCTCCTACGAGCAGTACGTC. Translation: CASSLDSSETGSSYEQYV.

This clonotype was observed a handful of times. The V call is TRBV9, the J call TRBJ2-1, with 7 nucleotides matching TRBD2. Looked up from germline, CDR1 is SGDLS and CDR2 is YYNGEE. The CDR3 extends over 19 amino acids. J lost 9 bases, V lost 0 bases, and 21 bases had no gene match. CDR3 in DNA: TGTGCCAGCAGCGTAGTCCCAATCACTGGGACTACCTCTGGCGCTGAGCAGTTCTTC. Its protein product is CASSVVPITGTTSGAEQFF.

This clonotype was observed many times. CDR3 residues: CASSATGTLITDTQYF. DNA of the CDR3: TGTGCCAGCAGCGCGACCGGGACTCTTATCACAGATACGCAGTATTTT. J is TRBJ2-3 and V is TRBV9; tentatively, D is TRBD2 (6 bases). Germline V gene sequence: CDR1 SGDLS, CDR2 YYNGEE. The length of the CDR3 is 16 residues. V shed 3 bases and J shed 2 bases, with 16 bases lying between them.

Ten or more counts support this clonotype. The genes are TRBV9 and TRBJ2-5, with D perhaps matching TRBD1 or TRBD2 (6 bases each). Trimming cost V 0 bases and J 5 bases, with 14 bases left between them. The CDR3 has 15 amino acids. Germline V lookup: CDR1 SGDLS, CDR2 YYNGEE. CDR3 sequence: CASSVAAGHLETQYF. CDR3 DNA sequence: TGTGCCAGCAGCGTAGCGGCGGGACATCTGGAGACCCAGTACTTC.

This clonotype was counted at least ten times. The chain uses TRBV9 and TRBJ2-1; 7 bases match TRBD2. Germline-derived CDR1 and CDR2 are SGDLS and YYNGEE. The CDR3 runs to 16 residues. J was trimmed by 10 bases and V by 4 bases; bases with no gene match: 17. This chain's CDR3 is CASSSLTSRGFGEQFF. The CDR3 coding sequence is TGTGCCAGCAGCTCATTGACTAGCCGTGGCTTTGGGGAGCAGTTCTTC.